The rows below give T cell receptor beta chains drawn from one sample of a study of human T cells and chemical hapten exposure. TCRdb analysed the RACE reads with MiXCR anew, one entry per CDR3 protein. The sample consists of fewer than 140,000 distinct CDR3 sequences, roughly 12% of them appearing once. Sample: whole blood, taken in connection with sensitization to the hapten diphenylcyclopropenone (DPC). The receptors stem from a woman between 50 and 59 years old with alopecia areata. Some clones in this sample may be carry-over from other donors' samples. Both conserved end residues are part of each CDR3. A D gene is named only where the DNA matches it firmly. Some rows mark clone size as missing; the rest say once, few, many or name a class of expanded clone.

cdr3_aa: CASSSRRGYTF
cdr3_nt: TGTGCCAGCAGTTCCCGTCGAGGCTACACCTTC
v_call: TRBV28
j_call: TRBJ1-2
clone_size: NA
d_call: NA

cdr3_aa: CASSPTGFREKLFF
cdr3_nt: TGTGCCAGCAGCCCGACAGGTTTTCGTGAAAAACTGTTTTTT
v_call: TRBV6-5
j_call: TRBJ1-4
clone_size: NA
d_call: NA

cdr3_aa: CASSIAQTGSRELFF
cdr3_nt: TGTGCCAGTAGTATAGCCCAGACAGGTTCCAGGGAGCTGTTTTTT
v_call: TRBV19
j_call: TRBJ2-2
clone_size: many
d_call: NA

cdr3_aa: CASRQTVGPEAFF
cdr3_nt: TGTGCCAGCAGACAGACTGTTGGCCCTGAAGCTTTCTTT
v_call: TRBV28
j_call: TRBJ1-1
clone_size: few
d_call: NA

cdr3_aa: CASSQQGIAFGETLHF
cdr3_nt: TGTGCCAGCAGTCAACAGGGTATTGCGTTCGGAGAAACCCTCCACTTT
v_call: TRBV6-5
j_call: TRBJ1-6
clone_size: few
d_call: NA

cdr3_aa: CASSHYGGTTSGGRTDTQYF
cdr3_nt: TGTGCCAGCAGCCATTACGGCGGGACGACTAGCGGGGGGCGCACAGATACGCAGTATTTT
v_call: TRBV6-2/TRBV6-3
j_call: TRBJ2-3
clone_size: NA
d_call: TRBD2

cdr3_aa: CASTGDGDGELFF
cdr3_nt: TGTGCCAGCACAGGGGATGGGGACGGGGAGCTGTTTTTT
v_call: TRBV28
j_call: TRBJ2-2
clone_size: NA
d_call: NA

cdr3_aa: CASSQEYPGNDQVDTQYF
cdr3_nt: TGTGCCAGCAGCCAAGAATATCCGGGGAATGACCAAGTAGATACGCAGTATTTT
v_call: TRBV3-1
j_call: TRBJ2-3
clone_size: NA
d_call: NA

cdr3_aa: CASSPPQEKAFF
cdr3_nt: TGTGCCAGCAGTCCACCCCAGGAAAAAGCTTTCTTT
v_call: TRBV12-3/TRBV12-4
j_call: TRBJ1-1
clone_size: NA
d_call: NA

cdr3_aa: CASSFRGPDTQYF
cdr3_nt: TGTGCCAGCAGTTTTCGGGGCCCCGATACGCAGTATTTT
v_call: TRBV12-3/TRBV12-4
j_call: TRBJ2-3
clone_size: few
d_call: NA

cdr3_aa: CASSPPNTDTQYF
cdr3_nt: TGTGCCAGCTCACCTCCGAACACAGATACGCAGTATTTT
v_call: TRBV18
j_call: TRBJ2-3
clone_size: few
d_call: NA

cdr3_aa: CASRHLGGLDQETQYF
cdr3_nt: TGTGCCAGCCGCCATCTGGGGGGATTGGACCAAGAGACCCAGTACTTC
v_call: TRBV28
j_call: TRBJ2-5
clone_size: few
d_call: NA

cdr3_aa: CASRPGQGENTEAFF
cdr3_nt: TGCGCCAGCAGACCCGGACAGGGGGAGAACACTGAAGCTTTCTTT
v_call: TRBV5-1
j_call: TRBJ1-1
clone_size: few
d_call: TRBD1

cdr3_aa: CASSLSSPGRGDEQYF
cdr3_nt: TGTGCCAGCAGTTTATCCAGTCCAGGGCGGGGGGACGAGCAGTACTTC
v_call: TRBV28
j_call: TRBJ2-7
clone_size: NA
d_call: TRBD2

cdr3_aa: CASSRADVAGATQYF
cdr3_nt: TGTGCCAGCAGCAGGGCGGACGTAGCGGGGGCTACGCAGTATTTT
v_call: TRBV3-1
j_call: TRBJ2-3
clone_size: NA
d_call: TRBD2

cdr3_aa: CASSEGSVFDYQPQHF
cdr3_nt: TGCGCCAGCAGTGAAGGGTCTGTTTTTGACTATCAGCCCCAGCATTTT
v_call: TRBV10-1
j_call: TRBJ1-5
clone_size: NA
d_call: NA

cdr3_aa: CASTRDGLAGQPQHF
cdr3_nt: TGTGCCAGCACCCGGGACGGGTTAGCAGGACAGCCCCAGCATTTT
v_call: TRBV6-1
j_call: TRBJ1-5
clone_size: NA
d_call: NA

cdr3_aa: CASSYTVYNEQFF
cdr3_nt: TGTGCCAGCAGTTACACAGTCTACAATGAGCAGTTCTTC
v_call: TRBV6-2/TRBV6-3
j_call: TRBJ2-1
clone_size: many
d_call: NA

cdr3_aa: CASSLLLPRSPLHF
cdr3_nt: TGTGCCAGCAGCCTCTTATTGCCTCGTTCACCCCTCCACTTT
v_call: TRBV28
j_call: TRBJ1-6
clone_size: NA
d_call: NA

cdr3_aa: CASSEGGSADTQYF
cdr3_nt: TGTGCCAGCAGTGAAGGGGGCAGCGCAGATACGCAGTATTTT
v_call: TRBV6-4
j_call: TRBJ2-3
clone_size: few
d_call: TRBD1

cdr3_aa: CASSLTRDYGYTF
cdr3_nt: TGTGCCAGCAGCTTAACGAGAGACTATGGCTACACCTTC
v_call: TRBV7-2
j_call: TRBJ1-2
clone_size: many
d_call: NA

cdr3_aa: CASSLDGGSTDTQYF
cdr3_nt: TGTGCCAGCAGCTTAGATGGCGGGAGCACAGATACGCAGTATTTT
v_call: TRBV7-2
j_call: TRBJ2-3
clone_size: NA
d_call: NA

cdr3_aa: CASSLGGTNSPLHF
cdr3_nt: TGTGCCAGCAGTTTGGGGGGAACGAATTCACCCCTCCACTTT
v_call: TRBV28
j_call: TRBJ1-6
clone_size: NA
d_call: NA

cdr3_aa: CASSPIRASGRNNEQFF
cdr3_nt: TGTGCCAGCAGCCCGATTAGGGCTAGCGGGAGAAACAATGAGCAGTTCTTC
v_call: TRBV5-5
j_call: TRBJ2-1
clone_size: few
d_call: TRBD2

cdr3_aa: CASSRPVSSTDSGYNEQFF
cdr3_nt: TGTGCCAGCTCGCGTCCAGTTAGTTCCACCGATTCAGGTTACAATGAGCAGTTCTTC
v_call: TRBV18
j_call: TRBJ2-1
clone_size: few
d_call: NA

cdr3_aa: CASSSGASTDTQYF
cdr3_nt: TGTGCCAGCAGTAGCGGGGCTAGCACAGATACGCAGTATTTT
v_call: TRBV6-2/TRBV6-3
j_call: TRBJ2-3
clone_size: NA
d_call: TRBD2

cdr3_aa: CSAQRTSGSYEQYF
cdr3_nt: TGCAGTGCGCAGCGGACTAGCGGCTCCTACGAGCAGTACTTC
v_call: TRBV20-1
j_call: TRBJ2-7
clone_size: many
d_call: TRBD2

cdr3_aa: CASSRTSGRAMGYEQYF
cdr3_nt: TGCGCCAGCAGCCGGACTAGCGGGAGGGCCATGGGATACGAGCAGTACTTC
v_call: TRBV5-1
j_call: TRBJ2-7
clone_size: few
d_call: TRBD2

cdr3_aa: CASGDSGMPQETQYF
cdr3_nt: TGTGCCAGCGGGGACAGCGGGATGCCACAAGAGACCCAGTACTTC
v_call: TRBV25-1
j_call: TRBJ2-5
clone_size: NA
d_call: NA

cdr3_aa: CASRATGRDEKLFF
cdr3_nt: TGTGCCAGCAGGGCAACAGGGAGAGATGAAAAACTGTTTTTT
v_call: TRBV28
j_call: TRBJ1-4
clone_size: few
d_call: NA

cdr3_aa: CASSVPGGWRNIQYF
cdr3_nt: TGTGCCAGCAGTGTCCCGGGGGGCTGGAGAAACATTCAGTACTTC
v_call: TRBV2
j_call: TRBJ2-4
clone_size: NA
d_call: NA

cdr3_aa: CASSPDISYNEQFF
cdr3_nt: TGTGCCAGCAGCCCTGACATCTCCTACAATGAGCAGTTCTTC
v_call: TRBV11-2
j_call: TRBJ2-1
clone_size: many
d_call: NA

cdr3_aa: CASSRDRVDEQYF
cdr3_nt: TGTGCCAGCAGTCGGGACAGGGTGGACGAGCAGTACTTC
v_call: TRBV12-3/TRBV12-4
j_call: TRBJ2-7
clone_size: NA
d_call: TRBD1

cdr3_aa: CASSAGRNTGELFF
cdr3_nt: TGTGCCAGCAGTGCAGGGAGGAACACCGGGGAGCTGTTTTTT
v_call: TRBV6-1
j_call: TRBJ2-2
clone_size: few
d_call: NA

cdr3_aa: CASSWGPDQPQHF
cdr3_nt: TGTGCCAGCTCCTGGGGGCCGGATCAGCCCCAGCATTTT
v_call: TRBV6-1
j_call: TRBJ1-5
clone_size: few
d_call: NA

cdr3_aa: CASSAHTNTEAFF
cdr3_nt: TGTGCCAGCAGTGCCCATACGAACACTGAAGCTTTCTTT
v_call: TRBV6-5
j_call: TRBJ1-1
clone_size: NA
d_call: NA

cdr3_aa: CASSKGMNTEAFF
cdr3_nt: TGTGCCAGCAGCAAAGGCATGAACACTGAAGCTTTCTTT
v_call: TRBV14
j_call: TRBJ1-1
clone_size: few
d_call: NA

cdr3_aa: CASSLARGQLDGYTF
cdr3_nt: TGCGCCAGCAGCTTGGCTCGGGGCCAGCTCGATGGCTACACCTTC
v_call: TRBV5-1
j_call: TRBJ1-2
clone_size: NA
d_call: NA

cdr3_aa: CASSLSPGTIFRQYF
cdr3_nt: TGTGCCAGCAGTTTATCCCCTGGGACTATCTTCCGGCAGTACTTC
v_call: TRBV12-3/TRBV12-4
j_call: TRBJ2-7
clone_size: few
d_call: TRBD2

cdr3_aa: CASSLAREQYF
cdr3_nt: TGTGCCAGCAGTCTCGCGAGGGAGCAGTACTTC
v_call: TRBV2
j_call: TRBJ2-7
clone_size: NA
d_call: NA

cdr3_aa: CASSPRRGRTGYGYTF
cdr3_nt: TGTGCCAGCAGTCCACGGAGGGGAAGGACGGGCTATGGCTACACCTTC
v_call: TRBV28
j_call: TRBJ1-2
clone_size: NA
d_call: NA

cdr3_aa: CSAPLPGRENTEAFF
cdr3_nt: TGCAGTGCTCCTCTTCCTGGGAGGGAGAACACTGAAGCTTTCTTT
v_call: TRBV20-1
j_call: TRBJ1-1
clone_size: many
d_call: NA

cdr3_aa: CASSPPGQMNTEAFF
cdr3_nt: TGTGCCAGCAGTCCGCCGGGACAGATGAACACTGAAGCTTTCTTT
v_call: TRBV6-2/TRBV6-3
j_call: TRBJ1-1
clone_size: NA
d_call: TRBD1

cdr3_aa: CATSSERELSRSSPLHF
cdr3_nt: TGTGCCACCAGCAGCGAGAGGGAACTATCGAGGAGTTCACCCCTCCACTTT
v_call: TRBV15
j_call: TRBJ1-6
clone_size: NA
d_call: NA

cdr3_aa: CASSFPGSVGSRAPYNEQFF
cdr3_nt: TGTGCCAGCAGCTTTCCGGGTTCAGTTGGGTCTCGAGCCCCCTACAATGAGCAGTTCTTC
v_call: TRBV7-9
j_call: TRBJ2-1
clone_size: NA
d_call: NA

cdr3_aa: CASSLIGTDGRNTIYF
cdr3_nt: TGTGCCAGCAGCTTAATAGGGACCGATGGGAGAAACACCATATATTTT
v_call: TRBV7-8
j_call: TRBJ1-3
clone_size: NA
d_call: NA

cdr3_aa: CASSGARKQYF
cdr3_nt: TGTGCCAGCAGTGGAGCGAGGAAGCAGTACTTC
v_call: TRBV2
j_call: TRBJ2-7
clone_size: few
d_call: NA

cdr3_aa: CASSRGQQETQYF
cdr3_nt: TGCGCCAGCAGCCGGGGACAGCAAGAGACCCAGTACTTC
v_call: TRBV10-1
j_call: TRBJ2-5
clone_size: few
d_call: TRBD1

cdr3_aa: CASSPWNTIYF
cdr3_nt: TGTGCCAGCAGCCCCTGGAACACCATATATTTT
v_call: TRBV7-9
j_call: TRBJ1-3
clone_size: few
d_call: NA

cdr3_aa: CASSIVQTYGYTF
cdr3_nt: TGTGCCAGCAGTATTGTACAGACCTATGGCTACACCTTC
v_call: TRBV28
j_call: TRBJ1-2
clone_size: NA
d_call: NA